Below, 32 T cell receptor beta chains from the same sample are listed, as sequenced in a study of CD8 T cells in ankylosing spondylitis. TCRdb analysed the 5' RACE reads with MiXCR anew, one entry per CDR3 protein. The sample has about 240,000 distinct CDR3 sequences, 8.6% seen once; the top ten hold nearly 7%. Sequencing input: blood, either unsorted or a sorted T cell fraction (not recorded which). The receptor set was obtained from a male donor with ankylosing spondylitis or in good health (not recorded which).

Many counts were recorded for this clonotype. The CDR3 loop reads CASSPGVGGGEQYF. The CDR3 region has the DNA TGTGCCAGCAGCCCGGGGGTTGGGGGGGGCGAGCAGTACTTC. This rearrangement joins TRBV12-3 or TRBV12-4 to TRBJ2-7, with 7 bases aligning to TRBD2. With V trimmed by 6 bases and J by 6 bases, 11 bases remained unmatched. The CDR3 loop spans 14 amino acids.

A few counts support this clonotype. The J gene is TRBJ2-1, the V gene TRBV4-2, with no clear D. Trimming pared 0 bases from V and 11 bases from J, leaving 17 bases between. The CDR3 sequence is 15 residues long. Germline values: CDR1 LGHNA, CDR2 YNFKEQ. DNA for the CDR3: TGTGCCAGCAGCCAAGACTCGCAACCGCTCAGAAAGCAGTTCTTC. Its translation: CASSQDSQPLRKQFF.

V gene TRBV4-2 combines with J gene TRBJ1-1; no firm D call. Per germline, CDR1 LGHNA and CDR2 YNFKEQ. V lost 6 bases to trimming and J lost 4 bases, with 15 bases between them. The CDR3 extends over 14 amino acids. This CDR3 is CASRLRLLFTEAFF. CDR3 nucleotide sequence: TGTGCCAGCAGACTCAGGCTCCTCTTCACTGAAGCTTTCTTT.

This clonotype was seen ten or more times. The J gene is TRBJ1-2, the V gene TRBV4-3, with a tentative D call TRBD1 (6 bases). The germline gives CDR1 LGHNA, CDR2 YSLEER. V lost 1 base to trimming and J lost 4 bases, with 19 bases between them. This CDR3 is 17 amino acids long. The CDR3 coding sequence is TGCGCCAGCAGCCAAGGACCCGGACAGAGTCAAGGCTATGGCTACACCTTC. Its protein is CASSQGPGQSQGYGYTF.

This clonotype was observed at least ten times. The genes are TRBV12-3 or TRBV12-4 and TRBJ2-7; 9 bases map to TRBD1. The trim removed 7 bases at V and 3 bases at J, leaving 7 bases unmatched. This CDR3 contains 14 residues. The CDR3 sequence is CASNKGQGDYEQYF. Written as DNA, the CDR3 is TGTGCCAGCAATAAGGGACAGGGCGACTACGAGCAGTACTTC.

This clonotype was observed many times. The V call is TRBV12-3 or TRBV12-4, the J call TRBJ2-7; D call uncertain. Trimming stripped 5 bases from V and 0 bases from J, with 17 bases between. This CDR3 region has 16 residues. CDR3 sequence (DNA): TGTGCCAGCAGTCCCCTAGGATTAAGAGGCTCCTACGAGCAGTACTTC. This sequence encodes CASSPLGLRGSYEQYF.

V usage is TRBV5-6 and J usage is TRBJ2-7; 8 bases are shared with TRBD2. The V and J ends lost 1 base and 5 bases, in that order; junction bases with no gene match: 8. There are 15 residues in the CDR3. Germline CDR1 is SGHDT and CDR2 is YYEEEE. CDR3 loop: CASSLTGSGSHEQYF. CDR3 DNA: TGTGCCAGCAGCTTGACGGGAAGCGGGAGCCACGAGCAGTACTTC.

A few counts support this clonotype. The J gene is TRBJ2-3, the V gene TRBV7-9, with TRBD1 matching over 8 bases. The CDR3 runs to 16 residues. Germline V gene sequence: CDR1 SEHNR, CDR2 FQNEAQ (reference sequence). V lost 4 bases to trimming and J lost 1 base; unmatched junction nucleotides: 7. The CDR3 bases are TGTGCCAGCAGCTCCGCAGGGGGCGCGGGCACAGATACGCAGTATTTT. Protein: CASSSAGGAGTDTQYF.

The rearrangement links TRBV7-3 to TRBJ2-5; possibly TRBD2 for D (6 bases). Looked up from germline, CDR1 is SGHTA and CDR2 is FQGTGA. CDR3 length: 15 residues. Trimming cost V 2 bases and J 4 bases, with 14 bases left between them. CDR3 amino acids: CASSLGGTNGETQYF. Written as DNA, the CDR3 is TGTGCCAGCAGCTTAGGCGGGACGAACGGAGAGACCCAGTACTTC.

This clonotype was seen at least ten times. The chain recombines TRBV20-1 with TRBJ2-3; D not resolved. The CDR3 runs to 13 residues. Germline values: CDR1 DFQATT, CDR2 SNEGSKA (reference sequence). Trimming pared 5 bases from V and 5 bases from J, leaving 14 bases between. CDR3 in DNA: TGCAGTGCTTTGACGGGTTTTGGAGATACGCAGTATTTT. It is translated as CSALTGFGDTQYF.

The V gene is TRBV30, the J gene TRBJ1-1, with D tentatively TRBD1 (5 bases). Germline V CDR1 and CDR2: GTSNPN, SVGIG (reference sequence). This CDR3 has 13 residues. The V and J ends lost 2 bases and 3 bases respectively, with 10 bases between them. The CDR3 coding sequence is TGTGCCTGGAGTCAGGGTTGGGACACTGAAGCTTTCTTT. This translates into CAWSQGWDTEAFF.

This clonotype was seen at least ten times. This chain uses TRBV24-1 with TRBJ2-3; TRBD2 agrees at 10 bases. Trimming cost V 2 bases and J 5 bases; bases outside gene matches: 6. This CDR3 has 16 residues. Per the germline V gene, CDR1 is KGHDR and CDR2 is SFDVKD. The chain's CDR3 is CATSDSLAGVRDTQYF. The CDR3 DNA sequence: TGTGCCACCAGTGATTCCCTAGCGGGAGTGAGAGATACGCAGTATTTT.

This clonotype was found many times. V usage is TRBV27 and J usage is TRBJ2-2, with TRBD2 identical over 7 bases. The germline CDR1 and CDR2 sequences are MNHEY and SMNVEV (reference sequence). The junction had 10 bases not matched to a gene; V was cut back by 2 bases and J by 4 bases. CDR3 length: 17 residues. The chain's CDR3 is CASSLKSRGGTTGELFF. The CDR3 nucleotides read TGTGCCAGCAGTTTAAAGTCAAGGGGAGGGACCACCGGGGAGCTGTTTTTT.

V usage is TRBV5-1 and J usage is TRBJ2-6; TRBD1 might be the D (6 bases). Germline V gene sequence: CDR1 SGHRS, CDR2 YFSETQ. The CDR3 runs to 14 residues. The V gene lost 7 bases and the J gene lost 1 base, with 9 bases spanning the gap. CDR3 sequence reads: CASATGSGANVLTF. CDR3 DNA: TGCGCCAGCGCAACAGGGTCTGGGGCCAACGTCCTGACTTTC.

This clonotype was counted at least ten times. V usage is TRBV27 and J usage is TRBJ2-3; the D gene is possibly TRBD2 (8 bases). This CDR3 is built from 18 residues. CDR1 and CDR2 from the germline V gene are MNHEY and SMNVEV (reference sequence). Between the trimmed V and J ends, which lost 2 bases and 5 bases, there was a span of 23 bases. Here the CDR3 reads CASSLRGRGALMGDTQYF. For the CDR3, the DNA is TGTGCCAGCAGTTTAAGGGGGCGGGGGGCCCTAATGGGAGATACGCAGTATTTT.

J is TRBJ2-4 and V is TRBV3-1, with D possibly being TRBD2 (5 bases). CDR1 LGHDT and CDR2 YNNKEL come from the germline V gene (reference sequence). V was clipped by 8 bases and J by 2 bases, with 25 bases between them. The CDR3 covers 18 residues. CDR3 residues: CASAGITTGQTTKNIQYF. In DNA, the CDR3 is TGTGCCAGCGCCGGGATAACCACCGGCCAAACGACCAAAAACATTCAGTACTTC.

There are many counts of this clonotype. This chain joins TRBV5-1 and TRBJ1-2, with D unresolved. V was trimmed by 1 base and J by 8 bases, leaving 6 bases between them. CDR1 is SGHRS, CDR2 YFSETQ, per germline. CDR3 length: 11 residues. CDR3 nucleotides: TGCGCCAGCAGCTTGAACGCGGGCTACACCTTC. It encodes CASSLNAGYTF.

The chain couples TRBV7-2 to TRBJ1-2; no reliable D call. The CDR3 is made up of 14 amino acids. Trimming removed 5 bases from V and 6 bases from J, with 16 bases in between. Per germline, CDR1 SGHTA and CDR2 FQGNSA. The CDR3 region is CASSPGLGFNGYTF. In DNA, the CDR3 is TGTGCCAGCAGCCCCGGACTGGGTTTTAATGGCTACACCTTC. The whole variable domain, filled in from reference TRBV7-2 and TRBJ1-2, reads GAGVSQSPSNKVTEKGKDVELRCDPISGHTALYWYRQSLGQGLEFLIYFQGNSAPDKSGLPSDRFSAERTGGSVSTLTIQRTQQEDSAVYLCASSPGLGFNGYTFGSGTRLTVV.

This clonotype has ten or more counts. The rearrangement joins TRBV12-3 or TRBV12-4 to TRBJ1-4; D possibly corresponds to TRBD1 (6 bases). V lost 6 bases and J 6 bases, leaving 11 bases between the germline ends. This CDR3 contains 13 residues. Written as DNA, the CDR3 is TGTGCCAGCAGGGACAGTGGAGATGAAAAACTGTTTTTT. Translating gives CASRDSGDEKLFF.

There are a few counts of this clonotype. The V call is TRBV10-3, the J call TRBJ2-3, with a weak D call TRBD2 (5 bases). This CDR3 comprises 11 residues. Germline V gene data show CDR1 as ENHRY and CDR2 as SYGVKD. V was trimmed by 6 bases and J by 4 bases, leaving 5 bases between them. CDR3 sequence (DNA): TGTGCCATCAGGAGGGCAGATACGCAGTATTTT. It encodes CAIRRADTQYF.

This clonotype was recorded at least ten times. The chain combines TRBV7-2 with TRBJ2-1; 10 nucleotides align to TRBD2. The length of the CDR3 is 18 residues. Germline trimming cut 3 bases from V and 5 bases from J; bases unmatched to any gene: 13. Germline loops: CDR1 SGHTA, CDR2 FQGNSA. CDR3 nucleotide sequence: TGTGCCAGCAGCTTTAGGGCTAGCGGGAGCACTTCCAACAATGAGCAGTTCTTC. It specifies CASSFRASGSTSNNEQFF.

This clonotype was seen a handful of times. The rearrangement links TRBV30 to TRBJ2-1; D uncertain. Trimming removed 1 base from V and 6 bases from J, with 13 bases in between. Germline CDR1 is GTSNPN and CDR2 is SVGIG (reference sequence). This CDR3 contains 14 residues. CDR3 nucleotides: TGTGCCTGGAGTGGGTCAGGAATTAGCAATGAGCAGTTCTTC. Translating gives CAWSGSGISNEQFF.

The chain joins TRBV3-1 to TRBJ1-2, with 7 bases fitting TRBD1. CDR1 is LGHDT and CDR2 is YNNKEL in the germline V gene (reference sequence). CDR3 length equals 14 residues. J lost 8 bases, V lost 1 base, and 7 bases had no gene match. The CDR3 region is CASSQAPGGKGYTF. CDR3 nucleotide sequence: TGTGCCAGCAGCCAAGCGCCAGGGGGGAAAGGCTACACCTTC.

This clonotype was seen a handful of times. The rearrangement uses TRBV7-2 and TRBJ1-1; D may be TRBD1 (5 bases). V lost 5 bases, J lost 1 base, and 11 bases lay in between. CDR1 is SGHTA and CDR2 is FQGNSA in the germline V gene. This CDR3 contains 14 residues. The CDR3 sequence is CASSLYRPNTEAFF. For the CDR3, the DNA is TGTGCCAGCAGCCTATACAGGCCGAACACTGAAGCTTTCTTT.

This clonotype was detected a few times. The chain uses TRBV30 and TRBJ2-1, with 10 bases aligning to TRBD2. In germline, CDR1 is GTSNPN, CDR2 SVGIG (reference sequence). This CDR3 contains 14 residues. With 6 bases clipped from V and 6 bases from J, the junction kept 8 bases outside the gene matches. The CDR3 spells CACTTSGLRNEQFF. DNA for the CDR3: TGTGCCTGCACGACTAGCGGGCTTCGCAATGAGCAGTTCTTC.

This clonotype occurred many times. The rearrangement joins TRBV5-1 to TRBJ1-1; D is ambiguous. CDR1 is SGHRS and CDR2 is YFSETQ in the germline V gene. The germline V and J ends were trimmed by 4 bases and 7 bases, with 11 bases remaining between them. This CDR3 is 12 amino acids long. CDR3 in amino acids: CASSLTKDEAFF. CDR3 nucleotides: TGCGCCAGCAGCCTTACGAAAGATGAAGCTTTCTTT.

At least ten counts were recorded for this clonotype. V is TRBV5-1 and J is TRBJ1-1; D may be TRBD1 (5 bases). Deletions cut 3 bases from V and 7 bases from J, with 13 bases between. Germline lookup yields CDR1 SGHRS and CDR2 YFSETQ. This CDR3 is built from 13 residues. This CDR3 is CASSYWDRFEAFF. Written as DNA, the CDR3 is TGCGCCAGCAGCTACTGGGACCGGTTTGAAGCTTTCTTT.

Many counts were recorded for this clonotype. The chain recombines TRBV20-1 with TRBJ1-6; D is unclear. Trimming cost V 6 bases and J 14 bases, with 14 bases left between them. Germline values: CDR1 DFQATT, CDR2 SNEGSKA (reference sequence). The CDR3 spans 11 residues. The CDR3 region has the DNA TGCAGTGCAAGGAGAGGCACGGCCCTCCACTTT. Residues: CSARRGTALHF.

There are a few counts of this clonotype. The V and J genes are TRBV20-1 and TRBJ2-2, with 14 bases fitting TRBD2. The V segment lost 3 bases and the J segment 4 bases; nucleotides outside the gene matches: 7. There are 17 residues in the CDR3. CDR1 DFQATT and CDR2 SNEGSKA come from the germline V gene (reference sequence). CDR3 sequence: CSASRLAGGRGTGELFF. DNA of the CDR3: TGCAGTGCTAGTAGACTAGCGGGAGGGAGAGGCACCGGGGAGCTGTTTTTT.

CDR3 residues: CASSFDTLGYTF. Written as DNA, the CDR3 is TGTGCCAGCAGCTTTGACACCTTGGGCTACACCTTC. The rearrangement links TRBV7-9 to TRBJ1-2; no reliable D call. Germline V CDR1 and CDR2: SEHNR, FQNEAQ (reference sequence). The CDR3 has 12 amino acids. Trimming removed 3 bases from V and 8 bases from J, with 10 bases in between.

This clonotype was picked up one time. V and J are TRBV18 and TRBJ2-1; 7 bases fit TRBD1. Trimming removed 3 bases from V and 2 bases from J; junction bases left unmatched: 4. The CDR3 runs 15 residues. Germline V gene lookup returns CDR1 KGHSH and CDR2 LQKENI. CDR3 protein: CASSPTGVTYNEQFF. CDR3 bases: TGTGCCAGCTCACCTACAGGGGTCACCTACAATGAGCAGTTCTTC.

Many counts were recorded for this clonotype. The chain joins TRBV5-1 to TRBJ2-5, with 8 positions matching TRBD1. V shed 0 bases, J shed 5 bases, and the junction held 6 bases outside the gene matches. The germline gives CDR1 SGHRS, CDR2 YFSETQ. The CDR3 runs 15 residues. The CDR3 DNA follows: TGCGCCAGCAGCTTGGATGGCAGGGGGCGTGAGACCCAGTACTTC. It yields the protein CASSLDGRGRETQYF.